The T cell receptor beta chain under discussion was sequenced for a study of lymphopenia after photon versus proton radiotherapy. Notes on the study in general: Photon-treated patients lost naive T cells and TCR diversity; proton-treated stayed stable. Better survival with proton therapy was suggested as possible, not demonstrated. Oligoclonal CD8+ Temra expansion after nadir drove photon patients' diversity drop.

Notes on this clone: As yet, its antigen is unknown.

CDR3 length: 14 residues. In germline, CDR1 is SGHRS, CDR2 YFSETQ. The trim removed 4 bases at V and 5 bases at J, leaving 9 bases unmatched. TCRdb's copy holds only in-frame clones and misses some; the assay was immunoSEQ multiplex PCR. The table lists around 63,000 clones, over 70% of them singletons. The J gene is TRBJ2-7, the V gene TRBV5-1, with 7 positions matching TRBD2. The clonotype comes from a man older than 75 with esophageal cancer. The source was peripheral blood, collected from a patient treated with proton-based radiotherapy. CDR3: CASSSGRATDEQYF. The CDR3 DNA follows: TGCGCCAGCAGCAGTGGGAGGGCGACGGACGAGCAGTACTTC.